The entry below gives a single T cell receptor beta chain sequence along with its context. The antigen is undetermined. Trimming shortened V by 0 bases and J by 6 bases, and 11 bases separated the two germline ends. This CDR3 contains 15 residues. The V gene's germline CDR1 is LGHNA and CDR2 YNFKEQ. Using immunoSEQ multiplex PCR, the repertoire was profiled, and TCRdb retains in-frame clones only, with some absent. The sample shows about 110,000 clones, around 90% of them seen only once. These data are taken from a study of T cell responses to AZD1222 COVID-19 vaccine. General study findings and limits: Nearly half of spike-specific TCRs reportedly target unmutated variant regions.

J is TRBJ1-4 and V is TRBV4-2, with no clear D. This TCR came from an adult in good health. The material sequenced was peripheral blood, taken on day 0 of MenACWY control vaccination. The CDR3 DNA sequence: TGTGCCAGCAGCCAAGATTGGGGATCGGATGAAAAACTGTTTTTT. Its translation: CASSQDWGSDEKLFF.